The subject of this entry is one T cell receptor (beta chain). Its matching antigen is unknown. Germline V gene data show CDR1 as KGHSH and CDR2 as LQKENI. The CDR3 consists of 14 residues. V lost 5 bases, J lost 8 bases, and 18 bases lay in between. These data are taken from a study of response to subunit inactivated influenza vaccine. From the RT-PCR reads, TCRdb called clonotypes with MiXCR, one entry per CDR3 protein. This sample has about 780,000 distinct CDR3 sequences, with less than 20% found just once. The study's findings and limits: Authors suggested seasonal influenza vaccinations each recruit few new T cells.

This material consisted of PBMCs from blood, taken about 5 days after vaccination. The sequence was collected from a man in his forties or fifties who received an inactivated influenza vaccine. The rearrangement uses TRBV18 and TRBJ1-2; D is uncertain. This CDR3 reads CASSARTEVEGYTF. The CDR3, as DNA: TGTGCCAGCTCAGCCAGGACCGAGGTAGAAGGCTACACCTTC.